The 15 T cell receptor beta chains below were found in one sample sequenced in a study of T cell changes during pregnancy in multiple sclerosis. The repertoire was sequenced with immunoSEQ multiplex PCR; TCRdb's copy has only in-frame clones and lacks some. The sample yields around 56,000 clones, approximately 90% seen once. This material consisted of peripheral blood, taken in the first trimester of pregnancy. The receptor set was obtained from a female donor in good health, enrolled as a control in a pregnancy study.

The chain uses TRBV29-1 and TRBJ2-7; 10 bases agree with TRBD1. This CDR3 contains 16 residues. Looked up from germline, CDR1 is SQVTM and CDR2 is ANQGSEA. After removal of 1 base from V and 2 bases from J, the junction contained 8 bases not matched to a gene. The CDR3 loop is CSVEVGSGTGAYEQYF. CDR3 bases: TGCAGCGTTGAAGTGGGTAGCGGGACAGGGGCCTACGAGCAGTACTTC.

This chain links TRBV5-1 with TRBJ2-5; D might be TRBD1 (6 bases). The CDR3 has 12 amino acids. The germline V gene encodes CDR1 SGHRS and CDR2 YFSETQ. V shed 3 bases and J shed 5 bases, with 8 bases lying between them. The DNA for the CDR3 is TGCGCCAGCAGCTCTCAGGGGGAGACCCAGTACTTC. It encodes CASSSQGETQYF.

This rearrangement joins TRBV6-5 to TRBJ2-7, with D perhaps TRBD1 (6 bases). Trimming took off 3 bases at V and 4 bases at J, with 10 bases between the two ends. CDR3 length equals 13 residues. Germline V CDR1 and CDR2: MNHEY, SVGAGI. CDR3 bases: TGTGCCAGCAGTTATGACGGACAGTACGAGCAGTACTTC. It yields the protein CASSYDGQYEQYF.

V is TRBV10-3 and J is TRBJ1-2; D unclear. The CDR3 has 12 amino acids. Germline V lookup: CDR1 ENHRY, CDR2 SYGVKD. The V and J ends lost 2 bases and 2 bases respectively, with 3 bases between them. The CDR3 DNA reads TGTGCCATCAGTGAGACAAACTATGGCTACACCTTC. It specifies CAISETNYGYTF.

This chain uses TRBV19 with TRBJ1-1; the match to TRBD1 covers 10 bases. From germline, CDR1 is LNHDA and CDR2 SQIVND (reference sequence). V gave up 5 bases and J gave up 4 bases; unmatched junction bases: 7. The CDR3 extends over 15 amino acids. The CDR3 sequence is CASSPDRGLVTEAFF. The CDR3 DNA is TGTGCCAGTAGTCCAGACAGGGGGCTGGTCACTGAAGCTTTCTTT.

The J gene is TRBJ2-3, the V gene TRBV30; D may be TRBD1 (6 bases). Germline V gives CDR1 GTSNPN, CDR2 SVGIG (reference sequence). V lost 3 bases and J 10 bases, leaving 17 bases between the germline ends. The CDR3 spans 13 residues. The CDR3 nucleotides are TGTGCCTGGAGGCCAGACCGTCAGGGGCCGCAGTATTTT. This sequence encodes CAWRPDRQGPQYF. The full variable domain, rest sourced from reference TRBV30 and TRBJ2-3, is SQTIHQWPATLVQPVGSPLSLECTVEGTSNPNLYWYRQAAGRGLQLLFYSVGIGQISSEVPQNLSASRPQDRQFILSSKKLLLSDSGFYLCAWRPDRQGPQYFGPGTRLTVL.

CDR3 bases: TGTGCCAGTAGTAGGGGGCAAGGGACCACCGGGGAGCTGTTTTTT. This encodes CASSRGQGTTGELFF. This chain links TRBV19 with TRBJ2-2; D perhaps matches TRBD1 (6 bases). Trimming took 4 bases from V and 4 from J, leaving 13 bases between them. This CDR3 contains 15 residues. Germline V gene data show CDR1 as LNHDA and CDR2 as SQIVND (reference sequence).

This clone was detected only once. The CDR3 protein is CASSLVWTGGDEQYF. DNA of the CDR3: TGTGCCAGCAGCTTAGTGTGGACAGGGGGTGACGAGCAGTACTTC. The chain has TRBV7-6 and TRBJ2-7; 10 bases align to TRBD1. The CDR3 covers 15 residues. The ends lost 1 base at V and 5 bases at J; junction bases unmatched: 5. The germline CDR1 and CDR2 sequences are SGHVS and FNYEAQ.

The CDR3 nucleotides read TGTGCCAGCAGTTACGGACAGGGCAGAAGGTCACCCCTCCACTTT. This sequence encodes CASSYGQGRRSPLHF. The chain links TRBV6-5 to TRBJ1-6, with 8 bases aligning to TRBD1. The CDR3 totals 15 residues. The germline V gene has CDR1 MNHEY and CDR2 SVGAGI. The J segment lost 10 bases and the V segment lost 2 bases, leaving 7 bases of the junction unmatched.

The V gene is TRBV6-6, the J gene TRBJ2-7, with 12 bases fitting TRBD2. This CDR3 has 15 residues. V shed 6 bases, J shed 7 bases, and the junction held 10 bases outside the gene matches. Germline lookup yields CDR1 MNHNY and CDR2 SVGAGI (reference sequence). CDR3 DNA: TGTGCCAGCAGAGTTTCTAGCGGGAGGGCGGGGGAGCAGTACTTC. As protein: CASRVSSGRAGEQYF.

V gene TRBV7-8 combines with J gene TRBJ2-2; 7 bases are a match to TRBD2. The CDR3 has 14 amino acids. Germline loops: CDR1 SGHVS, CDR2 FQNEAQ. J was trimmed by 3 bases and V by 7 bases; bases with no gene match: 5. The chain's CDR3 is CASTGGGYTGELFF. The CDR3 bases are TGTGCCAGCACCGGGGGAGGGTACACCGGGGAGCTGTTTTTT.

CDR3 sequence (DNA): TGCAGCGTGGGTCGACAGGGTGAGTATGGCTACACCTTC. It translates to CSVGRQGEYGYTF. The V and J genes are TRBV29-1 and TRBJ1-2, with 7 nucleotides matching TRBD1. Germline CDR1 and CDR2: SQVTM and ANQGSEA. V dropped 6 bases and J dropped 5; count of bases not matched to a gene: 9. The CDR3 is 13 residues long.

The chain uses TRBV28 and TRBJ2-5, with 10 bases matching TRBD2. The CDR3 loop spans 15 amino acids. Trimming cost V 5 bases and J 7 bases; bases outside gene matches: 10. CDR1 and CDR2 from the germline V gene are MDHEN and SYDVKM. As DNA, the CDR3 is TGTGCCAGCAGTATGGTAGCGGGGGGCCGCAGGACCCAGTACTTC. Amino acid sequence: CASSMVAGGRRTQYF.

The chain uses TRBV6-1 and TRBJ2-7, with D possibly matching TRBD2 (5 bases). The germline V gene has CDR1 MNHNS and CDR2 SASEGT. The CDR3 extends over 12 amino acids. Trimming removed 8 bases at V and 0 bases at J, with 8 bases between. CDR3 in DNA: TGTGCCAGCGACTACAGCTCCTACGAGCAGTACTTC. Translation: CASDYSSYEQYF.

The chain joins TRBV6-1 to TRBJ2-1; 8 positions agree with TRBD2. From germline, CDR1 is MNHNS and CDR2 SASEGT. V dropped 4 bases and J dropped 7; count of bases not matched to a gene: 12. This CDR3 spans 16 amino acids. The DNA for the CDR3 is TGTGCCAGCAGTGCCCACCCGGCGGGAGGAATGAATGAGCAGTTCTTC. It specifies CASSAHPAGGMNEQFF.